The rows below give T cell receptor beta chains drawn from one sample of a study of blood T cell repertoires in COVID-19. Profiled with immunoSEQ multiplex PCR; TCRdb holds only in-frame clones, not every one. The data contain tens of thousands of clones, more than 70% of them seen just once; the ten biggest clones take up 7.2%. The sample comprised peripheral blood. The receptor set was obtained from a man aged 60 to 75 with acute or convalescent COVID-19. CDR3s include the opening cysteine and the closing phenylalanine or tryptophan. Each record gives: clone size, D gene, V gene, CDR3 length, J gene, CDR3 DNA, CDR3 protein. A D gene is named only where the DNA matches it firmly. Only some rows state a clone size, as once, few, many or a class for expanded clones.

few	TRBD1	TRBV30	17	TRBJ2-6	TGTGCCTGGAGATCCCGGGACAGGGAAACGGGGGCCAACGTCCTGACTTTC	CAWRSRDRETGANVLTF
-	TRBD2	TRBV13	17	TRBJ2-2	TGTGCCAGCAGCCCATGGACTAGCGGGGCGGGCACCGGGGAGCTGTTTTTT	CASSPWTSGAGTGELFF
few	-	TRBV4-1	15	TRBJ2-1	TGCGCCAGCAGCCAAGTTCCCATCTCGGGCAATGAGCAGTTCTTC	CASSQVPISGNEQFF
-	-	TRBV24-1	14	TRBJ2-2	TGTGCCACCAGTGATATTGACAGCACCGGGGAGCTGTTTTTT	CATSDIDSTGELFF
-	TRBD2	TRBV4-1	16	TRBJ2-1	TGCGCCAGCAGCCGATTAGCGGGGGGTGTATACGGTGAGCAGTTCTTC	CASSRLAGGVYGEQFF
-	TRBD2	TRBV3-1/TRBV3-2	15	TRBJ2-3	TGTGCCAGCAGCCATCAGCGGGGGGGCGAAGATACGCAGTATTTT	CASSHQRGGEDTQYF
-	TRBD2	TRBV6-6	13	TRBJ2-7	TGTGCCAGCACTCGGGGGAGGGACTACGAGCAGTACTTC	CASTRGRDYEQYF
-	TRBD1	TRBV6-2/TRBV6-3	17	TRBJ2-1	TGTGCCAGCAGTTACTCGGGAAGGGGGCTGGTTAGTAATGAGCAGTTCTTC	CASSYSGRGLVSNEQFF
few	-	TRBV6-5	15	TRBJ1-6	TGTGCCAGCAGCTCCGAACTCTCCTATAATTCACCCCTCCACTTT	CASSSELSYNSPLHF
few	TRBD1	TRBV6-5	12	TRBJ1-2	TGTGCCAGCAGCTCAGGACAGGGCGGCTACACCTTC	CASSSGQGGYTF
-	TRBD1	TRBV4-2	17	TRBJ1-2	TGTGCCAGCAGCCAAGCCGTGGGACAGGTGGGCCTCTATGGCTACACCTTC	CASSQAVGQVGLYGYTF
-	-	TRBV21-1	16	TRBJ2-1	TGTGCCAGCAGCAAAGAGTCAGCGGGGGGGAAAAATGAGCAGTTCTTC	CASSKESAGGKNEQFF
-	-	TRBV7-9	17	TRBJ2-5	TGTGCCAGCAGCTTAGCGGTAATAGGGGGTCCACAAGAGACCCAGTACTTC	CASSLAVIGGPQETQYF
-	TRBD2	TRBV19	18	TRBJ2-1	TGTGCCAGTAGTACCGTTAAGGGGAGCGGGGGCTCGTACAATGAGCAGTTCTTC	CASSTVKGSGGSYNEQFF
-	-	TRBV9	16	TRBJ2-2	TGTGCCAGCAGCGTAGAGTCCCCAGGGATAACCGGGGAGCTGTTTTTT	CASSVESPGITGELFF
-	TRBD1	TRBV14	14	TRBJ2-7	TGTGCCAGCAGCCCTCAGGGGGCCACCTACGAGCAGTACTTC	CASSPQGATYEQYF
-	-	TRBV7-2	17	TRBJ2-7	TGTGCCAGCAGCTTAGCCGGGCCAGACAGGCCGCCCTACGAGCAGTACTTC	CASSLAGPDRPPYEQYF
-	TRBD2	TRBV5-1	18	TRBJ2-7	TGCGCCAGCAGCTACGGACTAGCGGGGGCCCCAAGTGCCTACGAGCAGTACTTC	CASSYGLAGAPSAYEQYF
-	-	TRBV12-3/TRBV12-4	12	TRBJ1-1	TGTGCCAGCAGGGTCCAGCGTGCTGAAGCTTTCTTT	CASRVQRAEAFF
few	TRBD1	TRBV5-5	13	TRBJ1-2	TGTGCCAGCAGCCCCACAGGGGTCGACGGCTACACCTTC	CASSPTGVDGYTF
-	TRBD1	TRBV6-6	11	TRBJ2-3	TGTGCCAGCAGCGGGACAGGGTGGCAGTATTTT	CASSGTGWQYF
-	TRBD2	TRBV4-1	16	TRBJ2-3	TGCGCCAGCAGCTCGGGACTAGCGGGGTACACAGATACGCAGTATTTT	CASSSGLAGYTDTQYF
-	-	TRBV30	13	TRBJ1-2	TGTGCCTGGAGTGTGTGGGGGACACATGGCTACACCTTC	CAWSVWGTHGYTF
once	-	TRBV2	13	TRBJ1-1	TGTGCCAGCAGTGTGGGGGGTGAGACTGAAGCTTTCTTT	CASSVGGETEAFF
-	TRBD2	TRBV7-6	16	TRBJ2-1	TGTGCCAGCAGCTTAGCGGGCGGGGGGGCCTACAATGAGCAGTTCTTC	CASSLAGGGAYNEQFF
-	TRBD2	TRBV5-1	16	TRBJ2-5	TGCGCCAGCAGCTTGGTTGGTAGCGGGGGCTGGGAGACCCAGTACTTC	CASSLVGSGGWETQYF
-	TRBD1	TRBV24-1	15	TRBJ2-3	TGTGCCACACGACAGGGGGCCTCTAGCACAGATACGCAGTATTTT	CATRQGASSTDTQYF
-	-	TRBV14	16	TRBJ2-7	TGTGCCAGCAGCCAGGTCGGGCGGGGCATCTCCTACGAGCAGTACTTC	CASSQVGRGISYEQYF
-	-	TRBV6-4	16	TRBJ1-4	TGTGCCAGCAGTGACTCTTTGGCAGGAGGAAATGAAAAACTGTTTTTT	CASSDSLAGGNEKLFF
-	TRBD1	TRBV4-1	16	TRBJ2-5	TGCGCCAGCAGCCAAGAAGACAGGGGGCGTGGGGAGACCCAGTACTTC	CASSQEDRGRGETQYF
-	TRBD1	TRBV7-9	15	TRBJ1-2	TGTGCCAGCAGCTCGTCCGGGACAGTTAACTATGGCTACACCTTC	CASSSSGTVNYGYTF
few	-	TRBV27	17	TRBJ1-6	TGTGCCAGCAGTTTGGAACTAAGGAGCTCCTATAATTCACCCCTCCACTTT	CASSLELRSSYNSPLHF
-	-	TRBV11-2	13	TRBJ1-2	TGTGCCAGCAGCCGTTACCGGGACTATGGCTACACCTTC	CASSRYRDYGYTF
few	TRBD2	TRBV5-8	15	TRBJ2-2	TGTGCCAGCAGCTCGGGGACTAGGAACACCGGGGAGCTGTTTTTT	CASSSGTRNTGELFF
few	-	TRBV9	13	TRBJ1-5	TGTGCCAGCAGCGTAGTAGGGGATGGACCCCAGCATTTT	CASSVVGDGPQHF
few	TRBD2	TRBV5-6	15	TRBJ2-3	TGTGCCAGCAGCACGGGACTAGCGGGGGGGCCCACGCAGTATTTT	CASSTGLAGGPTQYF
-	-	TRBV7-3	13	TRBJ2-5	TGTGCCAGCATGCGGGGGCCCGGGAAGACCCAGTACTTC	CASMRGPGKTQYF